This T cell receptor (beta chain) is drawn from a study of a mutant IDH1 vaccine in newly diagnosed glioma. Across the whole study: Treated patients had a mean age of roughly 40 years and a roughly 60% male, around 38% female split.

Time point of the sample: week 11, during vaccination. In every dose of vaccine, 300 ug of mutant IDH1 20-mer peptide was given alongside topical imiquimod. New astrocytomas of WHO grade 3 or 4 that were IDH1-mutant and ATRX-lost were found in the donors. Turning to this clone: The antigen is not known.

There are 14 residues in the CDR3. The V end lost 2 bases, the J end lost 5 bases, and 13 bases lay between the germline ends. Per the germline V gene, CDR1 is MNHEY and CDR2 is SMNVEV (reference sequence). Some clones are missing from TCRdb's copy, which holds only in-frame ones; the method was immunoSEQ multiplex PCR. The data contain fewer than 65,000 clones, over 70% of them seen just once; the ten biggest clones take up roughly 5.7%. The sample in question was PBMCs, obtained from a glioma patient whose treatment included an IDH1 peptide vaccine. This TCR was recovered from a man aged 50-60 years with glioma. The chain carries TRBV27 and TRBJ2-7; D is ambiguous. CDR3 loop: CASSLSIVANEQYF. The CDR3 DNA sequence: TGTGCCAGCAGTTTAAGTATCGTCGCCAACGAGCAGTACTTC.